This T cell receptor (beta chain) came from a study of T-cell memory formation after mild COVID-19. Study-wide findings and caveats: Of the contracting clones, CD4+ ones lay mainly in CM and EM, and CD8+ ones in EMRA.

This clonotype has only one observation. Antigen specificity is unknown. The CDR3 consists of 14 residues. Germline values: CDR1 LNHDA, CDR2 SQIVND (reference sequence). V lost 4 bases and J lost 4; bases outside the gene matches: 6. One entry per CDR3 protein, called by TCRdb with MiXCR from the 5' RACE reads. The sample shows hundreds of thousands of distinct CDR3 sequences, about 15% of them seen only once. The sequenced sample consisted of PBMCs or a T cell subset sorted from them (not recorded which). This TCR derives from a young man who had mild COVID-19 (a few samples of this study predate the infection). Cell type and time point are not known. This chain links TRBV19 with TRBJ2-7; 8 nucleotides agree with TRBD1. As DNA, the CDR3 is TGTGCCAGTAGTACCCGGGACAGGCCTTACGAGCAGTACTTC. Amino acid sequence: CASSTRDRPYEQYF.